This T cell receptor (beta chain) is from a study of blood T cell repertoires in COVID-19. Study-wide context: PBMCs, B-cell-depleted T cells, or T cells were the source of the cDNA or gDNA that made up the material.

Method: immunoSEQ multiplex PCR; TCRdb's copy keeps in-frame clones and lacks some. This table has some 110,000 clones, 86% appearing once. V was clipped by 4 bases and J by 7 bases, with 19 bases between them. There are 14 residues in the CDR3. Germline CDR1 GTSNPN, CDR2 SVGIG (reference sequence). The gene calls are TRBV30 and TRBJ1-1; a weak D match, TRBD1 (6 bases). Sequenced sample: peripheral blood. The TCR sequence derives from a man aged 35-49 years with acute or convalescent COVID-19. The DNA of the CDR3 is TGTGCCTGGAATCTCGGGACCGAGACAGGTGAAGCTTTCTTT. It specifies CAWNLGTETGEAFF.